This T cell receptor (beta chain) derives from a study of graft-versus-host responses after intestinal transplantation. The wider study: Anti-thymocyte globulin was used for induction in all recipients, who then took tacrolimus and steroids for roughly 3 years.

With regard to this clone: The antigen is undetermined.

Study-level results: Graft-donor T cell macrochimerism in patients accompanied high graft-versus-host to host-versus-graft clonal ratios in allografts.

Measured with immunoSEQ multiplex PCR; TCRdb has only the in-frame clones, and not every one. The sample includes roughly 99,000 clones, about 87% of them seen just once. Trimming took off 6 bases at V and 3 bases at J, with 9 bases between the two ends. Germline CDR1 LNHDA, CDR2 SQIVND (reference sequence). The CDR3 loop spans 13 amino acids. This TCR came from a human donor who was the organ donor for an intestinal transplant. The chain recombines TRBV19 with TRBJ1-5; no firm D call. Specimen: unstimulated CD4+ T cells sorted from spleen or lymph node cells, collected before transplant. The CDR3 bases are TGTGCCAGTAGGGATAGGGTCAATCAGCCCCAGCATTTT. Translated, it gives CASRDRVNQPQHF.